The rows below give T cell receptor beta chains drawn from one sample of a study of blood T cell repertoires in COVID-19. Clones were read by immunoSEQ multiplex PCR, and TCRdb kept only the in-frame ones, dropping some. The repertoire holds about 87,000 clones, with 70% to 85% as singletons. The sequencing sample was made of peripheral blood. These receptors all come from an elderly woman with COVID-19, enrolled during active disease. CDR3s include the opening cysteine and the closing phenylalanine or tryptophan. D genes are given only for firm matches. Clone size is shown for a subset of rows, as once, few, many or a class of expanded clone.

d_gene: NA
j_gene: TRBJ1-4
v_gene: TRBV6-1
abundance: NA
CDR3aa: CASSETGHPSATNEKLFF
CDR3nt: TGTGCCAGCAGTGAAACAGGGCACCCCAGTGCAACTAATGAAAAACTGTTTTTT

d_gene: TRBD1
j_gene: TRBJ2-7
v_gene: TRBV6-6
abundance: NA
CDR3aa: CASSKYPGTADEQYF
CDR3nt: TGTGCCAGCAGCAAATACCCCGGGACAGCCGACGAGCAGTACTTC

d_gene: TRBD1
j_gene: TRBJ1-1
v_gene: TRBV5-1
abundance: NA
CDR3aa: CASSLGQGGTEAFF
CDR3nt: TGCGCCAGCAGCTTGGGACAGGGCGGCACTGAAGCTTTCTTT

d_gene: NA
j_gene: TRBJ1-2
v_gene: TRBV19
abundance: NA
CDR3aa: CASSMDIYYGYTF
CDR3nt: TGTGCCAGTAGTATGGACATTTACTATGGCTACACCTTC

d_gene: NA
j_gene: TRBJ1-6
v_gene: TRBV5-5
abundance: NA
CDR3aa: CASSVELTYNSPLHF
CDR3nt: TGTGCCAGCAGCGTAGAGTTGACATATAATTCACCCCTCCACTTT

d_gene: NA
j_gene: TRBJ2-1
v_gene: TRBV7-9
abundance: NA
CDR3aa: CASSSSGTWNNEQFF
CDR3nt: TGTGCCAGCAGCTCATCCGGGACATGGAACAATGAGCAGTTCTTC

d_gene: NA
j_gene: TRBJ2-2
v_gene: TRBV7-3
abundance: NA
CDR3aa: CASSSPELNTGELFF
CDR3nt: TGTGCCAGCAGCTCCCCCGAACTGAACACCGGGGAGCTGTTTTTT

d_gene: NA
j_gene: TRBJ1-2
v_gene: TRBV6-5
abundance: few
CDR3aa: CASSPHDYGYTF
CDR3nt: TGTGCCAGCAGCCCCCATGACTATGGCTACACCTTC

d_gene: TRBD1
j_gene: TRBJ1-5
v_gene: TRBV18
abundance: NA
CDR3aa: CASSSTGPNQPQHF
CDR3nt: TGTGCCAGCTCGTCGACAGGGCCCAATCAGCCCCAGCATTTT

d_gene: TRBD2
j_gene: TRBJ2-1
v_gene: TRBV5-6
abundance: NA
CDR3aa: CASGFGGSSYNEQFF
CDR3nt: TGTGCCAGCGGCTTCGGGGGGAGCTCCTACAATGAGCAGTTCTTC

d_gene: NA
j_gene: TRBJ1-1
v_gene: TRBV5-1
abundance: NA
CDR3aa: CASSSGAAGSGTEAFF
CDR3nt: TGCGCCAGCAGCTCTGGCGCGGCCGGGTCCGGCACTGAAGCTTTCTTT

d_gene: TRBD1
j_gene: TRBJ2-2
v_gene: TRBV19
abundance: NA
CDR3aa: CASRRGQGYTGELFF
CDR3nt: TGTGCCAGTAGGAGGGGACAGGGTTACACCGGGGAGCTGTTTTTT

d_gene: TRBD1
j_gene: TRBJ1-3
v_gene: TRBV18
abundance: once
CDR3aa: CASSPAGTGSGNTIYF
CDR3nt: TGTGCCAGCTCACCGGCCGGGACAGGCTCTGGAAACACCATATATTTT

d_gene: TRBD1
j_gene: TRBJ2-2
v_gene: TRBV18
abundance: NA
CDR3aa: CASSRDRANTGELFF
CDR3nt: TGTGCCAGCTCAAGGGACAGGGCGAACACCGGGGAGCTGTTTTTT

d_gene: TRBD2
j_gene: TRBJ2-1
v_gene: TRBV11-2
abundance: NA
CDR3aa: CASSLAGTSRYNEQFF
CDR3nt: TGTGCCAGCAGCTTAGCGGGGACTAGCAGATACAATGAGCAGTTCTTC

d_gene: TRBD2
j_gene: TRBJ2-2
v_gene: TRBV6-2/TRBV6-3
abundance: NA
CDR3aa: CASSYLLAGGTGELFF
CDR3nt: TGTGCCAGCAGTTACCTCCTAGCGGGGGGCACCGGGGAGCTGTTTTTT

d_gene: NA
j_gene: TRBJ2-3
v_gene: TRBV7-3
abundance: few
CDR3aa: CASSFGDTQYF
CDR3nt: TGTGCCAGCAGCTTTGGCGATACGCAGTATTTT

d_gene: NA
j_gene: TRBJ1-2
v_gene: TRBV29-1
abundance: NA
CDR3aa: CSVGGSGYTF
CDR3nt: TGCAGCGTTGGCGGGTCCGGCTACACCTTC

d_gene: NA
j_gene: TRBJ1-6
v_gene: TRBV5-1
abundance: NA
CDR3aa: CASSHGQNNSPLHF
CDR3nt: TGCGCCAGCAGCCATGGACAGAATAATTCACCCCTCCACTTT

d_gene: NA
j_gene: TRBJ2-7
v_gene: TRBV28
abundance: NA
CDR3aa: CASSFGGSYEQYF
CDR3nt: TGTGCCAGCAGTTTCGGGGGCTCCTACGAGCAGTACTTC

d_gene: NA
j_gene: TRBJ2-3
v_gene: TRBV19
abundance: NA
CDR3aa: CASSISPISGDTQYF
CDR3nt: TGTGCCAGTAGTATATCCCCCATCTCCGGAGATACGCAGTATTTT

d_gene: TRBD1
j_gene: TRBJ1-5
v_gene: TRBV2
abundance: NA
CDR3aa: CASRKTGGGNQPQHF
CDR3nt: TGTGCCAGCCGAAAGACAGGGGGAGGCAATCAGCCCCAGCATTTT

d_gene: TRBD1
j_gene: TRBJ2-7
v_gene: TRBV28
abundance: NA
CDR3aa: CASKTGGTYEQYF
CDR3nt: TGTGCCAGCAAAACAGGGGGAACCTACGAGCAGTACTTC

d_gene: NA
j_gene: TRBJ1-2
v_gene: TRBV20-1
abundance: few
CDR3aa: CSASMGSSYGYTF
CDR3nt: TGCAGTGCTAGTATGGGGAGTAGCTATGGCTACACCTTC

d_gene: NA
j_gene: TRBJ2-5
v_gene: TRBV2
abundance: NA
CDR3aa: CASISDRRQETQYF
CDR3nt: TGTGCCAGCATATCCGACAGGCGGCAAGAGACCCAGTACTTC

d_gene: TRBD2
j_gene: TRBJ2-1
v_gene: TRBV7-8
abundance: NA
CDR3aa: CASSLSGGLTYNEQFF
CDR3nt: TGTGCCAGCAGCCTGAGCGGGGGCCTTACCTACAATGAGCAGTTCTTC

d_gene: TRBD1
j_gene: TRBJ2-1
v_gene: TRBV30
abundance: NA
CDR3aa: CAWSPTTGAWNEQFF
CDR3nt: TGTGCCTGGAGCCCCACGACAGGGGCGTGGAATGAGCAGTTCTTC

d_gene: NA
j_gene: TRBJ1-1
v_gene: TRBV23-1
abundance: NA
CDR3aa: CASSQSAVNTEAFF
CDR3nt: TGCGCCAGCAGTCAATCGGCGGTGAACACTGAAGCTTTCTTT

d_gene: NA
j_gene: TRBJ1-5
v_gene: TRBV7-3
abundance: once
CDR3aa: CASSLQNSSCGVQPQHF
CDR3nt: TGTGCCAGCAGCTTACAAAATAGTAGTTGCGGAGTTCAGCCCCAGCATTTT

d_gene: NA
j_gene: TRBJ2-7
v_gene: TRBV2
abundance: NA
CDR3aa: CASGAEISYEQYF
CDR3nt: TGTGCCAGCGGGGCAGAAATCTCCTACGAGCAGTACTTC

d_gene: NA
j_gene: TRBJ1-2
v_gene: TRBV6-5
abundance: NA
CDR3aa: CASSSGSGYGYTF
CDR3nt: TGTGCCAGCAGCTCGGGATCGGGGTATGGCTACACCTTC

d_gene: TRBD2
j_gene: TRBJ2-1
v_gene: TRBV7-3
abundance: NA
CDR3aa: CASSPPGLAGGSEQFF
CDR3nt: TGTGCCAGCAGCCCACCGGGACTAGCGGGGGGTAGTGAGCAGTTCTTC

d_gene: NA
j_gene: TRBJ2-1
v_gene: TRBV29-1
abundance: NA
CDR3aa: CSGELGAQFF
CDR3nt: TGCAGCGGCGAGCTTGGGGCACAGTTCTTC

d_gene: NA
j_gene: TRBJ2-6
v_gene: TRBV7-2
abundance: NA
CDR3aa: CASSQLRPGANVLTF
CDR3nt: TGTGCCAGCAGCCAACTTCGTCCTGGGGCCAACGTCCTGACTTTC

d_gene: TRBD1
j_gene: TRBJ1-2
v_gene: TRBV27
abundance: once
CDR3aa: CASSPSTGVLSYTF
CDR3nt: TGTGCCAGCAGTCCGTCAACAGGGGTTTTAAGCTACACCTTC

d_gene: NA
j_gene: TRBJ2-3
v_gene: TRBV5-5
abundance: NA
CDR3aa: CASSLPFTDTQYF
CDR3nt: TGTGCCAGCAGCTTGCCCTTCACAGATACGCAGTATTTT

d_gene: NA
j_gene: TRBJ1-1
v_gene: TRBV2
abundance: NA
CDR3aa: CASSELELNTEAFF
CDR3nt: TGTGCCAGCAGTGAATTGGAGCTGAACACTGAAGCTTTCTTT

d_gene: TRBD1
j_gene: TRBJ1-1
v_gene: TRBV19
abundance: NA
CDR3aa: CASSPRTGAANTEAFF
CDR3nt: TGTGCCAGTAGTCCCCGGACAGGGGCAGCGAACACTGAAGCTTTCTTT

d_gene: TRBD1
j_gene: TRBJ1-6
v_gene: TRBV7-8
abundance: NA
CDR3aa: CASTHLLGQGSSYNSPLHF
CDR3nt: TGTGCCAGCACCCACTTACTAGGACAGGGGAGCTCCTATAATTCACCCCTCCACTTT

d_gene: NA
j_gene: TRBJ1-4
v_gene: TRBV6-1
abundance: NA
CDR3aa: CASSEQAGYGEKLFF
CDR3nt: TGTGCCAGCAGTGAGCAGGCGGGATACGGCGAAAAACTGTTTTTT